Sequencing of this TCR beta chain was carried out in a study of T-cell reconstitution after alpha-beta-depleted transplantation in children. Broader study findings: Alpha-beta T cells present about two months after transplant were reported to originate from several hundred expanded graft clones.

V was clipped by 2 bases and J by 1 base, with 12 bases between them. This CDR3 spans 15 amino acids. Per the germline V gene, CDR1 is MNHEY and CDR2 is SMNVEV (reference sequence). A library of TCRbeta sequences, prepared with unique molecular identifiers, was generated. Each CDR3 protein is one row after TCRdb ran MiXCR on the PCR reads. The data show hundreds of thousands of distinct CDR3 sequences, around 13% seen once. About this clonotype itself: No antigen is known for it.

The sequenced sample was PBMCs, obtained before TCRalphabeta/CD19-depleted stem cell transplant. This TCR was sampled from a girl aged 2-10 years with congenital amegakaryocytic thrombocytopenia, due to receive a stem cell transplant. The chain links TRBV27 to TRBJ2-7, with D possibly matching TRBD2 (6 bases). The chain's CDR3 is CASSLVGLQSYEQYF. Written as DNA, the CDR3 is TGTGCCAGCAGTTTAGTGGGACTGCAATCCTACGAGCAGTACTTC.